This TCR beta chain was obtained from a study of OX40 agonist ivuxolimab in advanced cancers. The study in broad terms: Ivuxolimab was an agonistic, fully human IgG2 monoclonal antibody directed against OX40 (CD134), a costimulatory receptor. Among the roughly 52 dose-escalation patients, 19 had hepatocellular carcinoma, about 15 melanoma, 9 renal cell carcinoma and 9 head and neck cancer. A male proportion of around 81% and a mean age of about 60 years, ranging from about 20 to 85, were recorded for the dose-escalation cohort. Intravenous ivuxolimab was administered to patients every 2 weeks at six dose levels: 0.01, 0.1, 0.3, 1.5, 3 and 10 mg/kg. Partial responses were achieved by three dose-escalation patients, of whom one had hepatocellular carcinoma and two had cutaneous melanoma. The monotherapy dose-escalation portion (N = 52 patients) of the phase I ivuxolimab trial is reported in the paper. The purpose of peripheral TCRbeta sequencing was to test whether ivuxolimab changed TCR sequence diversity and led to clonal T-cell expansion. Patients were allowed to have had prior anti-PD-1, anti-PD-L1 or anti-CTLA-4 therapy, and approximately 40% of the dose-escalation patients had previously received checkpoint inhibitors. On the study overall, not on this receptor specifically: In the 0.1-3.0 mg/kg groups, partial responders were among the patients with the lowest normalized peripheral clonal expansion, particularly in CD8+ T cells. After ivuxolimab, more expanded clones were found on average in CD8+ T cells than in CD4+ T cells. Antigen specificity was not determined for the clonally expanded peripheral T cells. Low levels of normalized T-cell clonal expansion were also seen in some nonresponding patients. At doses from 0.1 to 3.0 mg/kg, clonal expansion was seen in both CD4+ and CD8+ blood T cells between baseline and week 6.

The trial excluded patients who had a history of autoimmune disease or who were on systemic immunosuppression. Peripheral blood for TCR sequencing was drawn from every dose cohort at baseline, at cycle 4 day 1 and at cycle 7 day 1. Samples came from an open-label, multicenter, first-in-human phase I dose-escalation trial of ivuxolimab. The trial enrolled adults with locally advanced or metastatic head and neck squamous cell, hepatocellular, melanoma or renal cell carcinoma. Before TCR sequencing, CD4+ T cells and CD8+ T cells from peripheral blood were sorted into separate populations. Its CDR3 holds 20 amino acids, cysteine through phenylalanine. The sequence is cut down to CDR3 DNA, 60 bases in frame from base 1. Clipping removes 0 bases from V and 1 base from J, with 8 as the unmatched junction base count. According to the germline V gene, CDR1 reads ENHRY and CDR2 reads SYGVKD. Genomic DNA was extracted from sorted cells for sequencing of the TCRbeta CDR3 region. The immunoSEQ Assay was used for sequencing of TCRbeta CDR3 regions. The clones in this table, taken by TCRdb from immuneACCESS, are in-frame only. Not every clone is retained; where verified, under half of the shortfall comes from an unresolved V gene, and the cause of the rest is unknown. The sample table shows about 60,000 clones, and 87% are seen once. The top ten hold 16% of the sample.

Details on this clone: Its antigen specificity is not known. No quality values exist for individual bases; no much larger clone is one base distant.

This material consisted of CD4+ or CD8+ T cells sorted from blood, taken in a trial of the OX40 agonist ivuxolimab. In this chain, TRBV10-3 is recombined with TRBJ2-4; a stretch of 14 junction bases matches TRBD2. This sequence originates from an adult with an advanced solid tumor such as melanoma, head and neck, liver or kidney cancer. The DNA reads as follows: TGTGCCATCAGTGAGTCTCCTACATGGACTAGCGGGAGGGCCAAAAACATTCAGTACTTC. The encoded protein is CAISESPTWTSGRAKNIQYF.